The sequence of this T cell receptor beta chain was determined in a study of CD8+ T cells in alopecia areata (dated by TCRdb to the late 2010s). Background for the entire study: The treated patients, all with moderate-to-severe alopecia areata, were enrolled in an open-label pilot trial of oral tofacitinib given at 5 to 10 mg twice daily. Scalp tissue and sorted CD4+ and CD8+ peripheral blood T cells from patchy and totalis/universalis alopecia areata patients and from healthy controls were covered by human TCRbeta sequencing. To study T cell clonal expansion in alopecia areata, the researchers applied high-throughput TCRbeta sequencing to both the C3H/HeJ mouse model and human patients. The RNA source kit depended on sample type: the PAXgene miRNA kit for fixed scalp, the miRNeasy kit for PBMCs, and the RNeasy kit for mouse skin. Clonality in the scalp was compared among normal scalp (n=4), patchy alopecia areata scalp (n=8), and alopecia totalis/universalis scalp (n=8). Biopsies were taken from tofacitinib-treated patients at baseline and again at 4 and 24 weeks into treatment, and several of those patients also had a later scalp biopsy. immunoSEQ multiplex PCR using 35 Vbeta forward primers and 13 Jbeta reverse primers was used to amplify TCRbeta CDR3 regions. Patients stayed on tofacitinib for 6 to 18 months and then had 6 months of follow-up off drug so that delayed response and recurrence could be assessed.

This clone came up a few times. The target of this receptor is not known. Per-base quality was not reported, and no clone a single base away is much larger than it. At the DNA level, this CDR3 is encoded by other sequences in the same sample as well. The library was prepared using the immunoSEQ multiplex PCR assay. RNA was extracted from all samples and reverse transcribed into cDNA, which served as template for TCR sequencing. First-strand cDNA was synthesized using SuperScript III with a 2:1 mix of oligo-dT and random hexamers. A synthetic immune receptor repertoire was used to gauge amplification bias, and whatever bias remained was removed computationally. Per the authors' processing: Raw reads were preprocessed for error removal, and CDR3 was defined according to IMGT conventions as running from the conserved cysteine to phenylalanine. Clonality was computed by normalizing Shannon entropy by log2 of the number of productive unique TCRs and subtracting the result from 1. CD4 or CD8 identity of scalp clones was inferred by cross-referencing scalp TCRbeta sequences with sorted blood CD4 and CD8 repertoires. As stored in TCRdb, this immuneACCESS dataset retains in-frame rearrangements with V and J assigned. A fraction of the clones does not appear; measured against another copy, unresolved V genes explain less than half of the discrepancy, and the remainder lacks a known reason. V and J calls and clone size are given by that table; D and trimming were obtained from the DNA. For this sample there are roughly 150,000 clones; around 58% appear just once. The biggest ten clones account for around 6% of the sample.

V drops 4 bases and J drops 5 bases, leaving 15 bases in between. From its cysteine to its phenylalanine, the CDR3 spans 15 amino acids. The kept DNA is CDR3 alone, 45 bases in frame from the first base. According to the germline V gene, CDR1 reads SGHRS and CDR2 reads YFSETQ. The meaning of the sample's time point label: baseline before oral tofacitinib. From alopecia areata patients, peripheral blood was collected along with lesional scalp punch biopsies. PBMCs were separated by density centrifugation and stained for CD3, CD4 and CD8, after which CD4+ and CD8+ T cells were sorted on a FACSAria. Findings and caveats that apply to the study as a whole: Higher clonality and more expanded CD8+ clones were observed in lesional scalp than in normal scalp, particularly in alopecia totalis/universalis, a finding suggestive of antigenic drive. TCR sequences shared between patients were less clear than in mice, possibly partly because of HLA diversity in the patient population. Unlike mouse skin, where gammadelta T cells dominate, normal human skin contains resident alphabeta T cells that get sequenced too, which complicates analysis of the scalp TCR repertoire.

Rearrangement joined TRBV5-1 to TRBJ2-2, with no D gene named confidently. Sequences were derived from CD4+ T cells sorted from blood, sampled at week 0. The sequence was obtained from a human donor with alopecia areata. The bases are TGCGCCAGCAGCCTGGCTAGGCTGGGGACCGGGGAGCTGTTTTTT. Its translation reads: CASSLARLGTGELFF.